This TCR beta chain was sequenced for a study of beta chain features in type 1 diabetes. Per donor, one heparinised blood draw averaged around 0.12 L. Using CD45RO/CCR7/CD25/CD127/CD95/CD27, CD4+ naive, central memory, regulatory and stem cell-like memory cells were sorted. All of the isolated RNA was reverse transcribed, so expressed TCRB transcripts were sequenced. Here immunoSEQ multiplex PCR was the method, and the copy in TCRdb shows in-frame clones only, minus some. In the table there are about 650,000 clones, about an eighth of which are singletons. Comments on this clone: Antigen specificity is unknown.

The CDR3 length is 13 residues. Germline CDR1 is SEHNR and CDR2 is FQNEAQ (reference sequence). Trimming left V 1 base short and J 6 bases short, with 9 bases between. Study-wide points: In the patient group, naive, central memory and Treg TCRB repertoires seemed more alike than in the healthy donor group. Moderately but significantly shorter TCRB CDR3s were found in Type 1 diabetes patients in all four CD4+ subsets. PCR might favor shorter templates, equally in patients and controls.

The material sequenced was naive CD4+ T cells from blood. The chain couples TRBV7-9 to TRBJ1-2; weak D call: TRBD1 (5 bases). The TCR comes from a man in his thirties or forties with type 1 diabetes. The CDR3 sequence is CASSLGQHHGYTF. The CDR3 bases are TGTGCCAGCAGCTTAGGACAGCATCATGGCTACACCTTC. Full variable domain (outside the CDR3, taken from reference TRBV7-9 and TRBJ1-2): DTGVSQNPRHKITKRGQNVTFRCDPISEHNRLYWYRQTLGQGPEFLTYFQNEAQLEKSRLLSDRFSAERPKGSFSTLEIQRTEQGDSAMYLCASSLGQHHGYTFGSGTRLTVV.